Each of the 12 T cell receptor beta chains below was sequenced from the same sample in a study of breast tumors, draining lymph nodes, adjacent tissues. Samples came from axillary lymph nodes draining the breast cancer. TCRdb processed the multiplex PCR reads anew with MiXCR; each CDR3 protein has one entry. The sample consists of around 250,000 distinct CDR3 sequences, under 35% of them appearing once. The sequenced material came from axillary lymph node tissue. The receptor set was obtained from a female donor with breast cancer. Some clones in this sample may be carry-over from other donors' samples.

This clonotype was detected many times. V is TRBV12-3 or TRBV12-4 and J is TRBJ2-1; D unresolved. V shed 6 bases and J shed 8 bases, with 14 bases lying between them. The CDR3 has 13 amino acids. In nucleotides, the CDR3 is TGTGCCAGCAGCCCCCCAGGCCGTGATGAGCAGTTCTTC. It translates to CASSPPGRDEQFF.

This clonotype was seen at least ten times. V usage is TRBV9 and J usage is TRBJ2-5; possible D gene TRBD2, 6 bases. CDR1 is SGDLS, CDR2 YYNGEE, per germline. Trimming cost V 7 bases and J 5 bases, with 18 bases left between them. The CDR3 is made up of 14 amino acids. The CDR3 DNA is TGTGCCAGCTCCCGGTTGCCTAGCGACGAGACCCAGTACTTC. Amino acids: CASSRLPSDETQYF.

The V call is TRBV20-1, the J call TRBJ1-2; maybe TRBD1 (5 bases). The germline V gene has CDR1 DFQATT and CDR2 SNEGSKA (reference sequence). Trimming took off 0 bases at V and 2 bases at J, with 7 bases between the two ends. The CDR3 covers 13 residues. The CDR3 bases are TGCAGTGCTAGAGAGGGGACCAACTATGGCTACACCTTC. It yields the protein CSAREGTNYGYTF.

This clonotype showed up many times. This chain links TRBV11-2 with TRBJ2-2; TRBD2 might be the D (7 bases). The CDR3 runs to 15 residues. Trimming took off 4 bases at V and 6 bases at J, with 15 bases between the two ends. Germline lookup yields CDR1 SGHAT and CDR2 FQNNGV. CDR3 coding DNA: TGTGCCAGCAGCTCGTGGGGGGGCCAGGCCGGGGAGCTGTTTTTT. Its protein product is CASSSWGGQAGELFF.

There are many counts of this clonotype. The V gene is TRBV24-1, the J gene TRBJ2-6; maybe TRBD2 (5 bases). Trimming pared 3 bases from V and 0 bases from J, leaving 8 bases between. Germline V CDR1 and CDR2: KGHDR, SFDVKD. CDR3 length: 16 residues. CDR3 loop: CATSDGAGSGANVLTF. For the CDR3, the DNA is TGTGCCACCAGTGATGGCGCGGGCTCTGGGGCCAACGTCCTGACTTTC.

J is TRBJ2-1 and V is TRBV5-4; 8 nucleotides align to TRBD2. The CDR3 is 17 amino acids. Germline assignment: CDR1 SGHNT and CDR2 YYREEE (reference sequence). V was clipped by 3 bases and J by 7 bases; unmatched bases: 15. The CDR3 is CASSSLSSGSRTNEQFF. The CDR3 DNA follows: TGTGCCAGCAGCTCACTCTCCAGCGGGAGCCGTACGAATGAGCAGTTCTTC.

This clonotype was observed a single time. The V gene is TRBV6-5, the J gene TRBJ1-3; D is ambiguous. V was pared by 5 bases and J by 0 bases, with 17 bases between. The CDR3 is made up of 17 amino acids. Germline assignment: CDR1 MNHEY and CDR2 SVGAGI. Written as DNA, the CDR3 is TGTGCCAGCAGTAAAGTAATCGGCCAGACCTCTGGAAACACCATATATTTT. It is translated as CASSKVIGQTSGNTIYF.

This clonotype was recorded at least ten times. This chain links TRBV2 with TRBJ2-3; D not certain. Trimming took 6 bases from V and 7 from J, leaving 11 bases between them. Germline assignment: CDR1 SNHLY and CDR2 FYNNEI. The CDR3 length is 12 residues. In DNA, the CDR3 is TGTGCCAGCAGGGCCAACTTGAATACGCAGTATTTT. Amino acids: CASRANLNTQYF.

In its sample, this clonotype was seen many times. This rearrangement joins TRBV9 to TRBJ2-1; 7 nucleotides agree with TRBD2. J was trimmed by 6 bases and V by 0 bases; bases with no gene match: 6. This CDR3 has 15 residues. The germline V gene encodes CDR1 SGDLS and CDR2 YYNGEE. The CDR3 region has the DNA TGTGCCAGCAGCGTAGGCGGGAGTATGTCCAATGAGCAGTTCTTC. Translating it yields CASSVGGSMSNEQFF.

Points on this clonotype: This may come from a read error, since a much larger clone is one base off. This chain joins TRBV6-6 and TRBJ1-2, with D possibly being TRBD1 (6 bases). The germline CDR1 and CDR2 sequences are MNHNY and SVGAGI (reference sequence). The length of the CDR3 is 14 residues. This CDR3 reads CASSSRQESYGHTF. The DNA for the CDR3 is TGTGCCAGCAGTTCCCGACAGGAGTCCTATGGCCACACCTTC.

This clonotype was recorded many times. The genes are TRBV3-1 and TRBJ1-6; 7 nucleotides match TRBD1. With 4 bases clipped from V and 10 bases from J, the junction kept 10 bases outside the gene matches. Looked up from germline, CDR1 is LGHDT and CDR2 is YNNKEL (reference sequence). CDR3 size: 15 residues. The DNA of the CDR3 is TGTGCCAGCAGCCCTTTCCAGGGGGAGCGGTCACCCCTCCACTTT. Translating gives CASSPFQGERSPLHF. Looking up the rest from reference TRBV3-1 and TRBJ1-6 gives the full variable domain: DTAVSQTPKYLVTQMGNDKSIKCEQNLGHDTMYWYKQDSKKFLKIMFSYNNKELIINETVPNRFSPKSPDKAHLNLHINSLELGDSAVYFCASSPFQGERSPLHFGNGTRLTVT.

This clonotype occurred many times. The chain recombines TRBV20-1 with TRBJ1-4; a possible D gene is TRBD1 (5 bases). Between the trimmed V and J ends, which lost 3 bases and 0 bases, there was a span of 11 bases. The CDR3 has 15 residues. Germline CDR1 DFQATT, CDR2 SNEGSKA (reference sequence). This CDR3 is CSASRRDATNEKLFF. The CDR3 nucleotides read TGCAGTGCTAGTAGGAGGGACGCAACTAATGAAAAACTGTTTTTT.